Listed below are T cell receptor beta chains from one sample, sequenced in a study of cytomegalovirus exposure and HLA in healthy donors. Clones were read by immunoSEQ multiplex PCR, and TCRdb kept only the in-frame ones, dropping some. The sample lists roughly 150,000 clones; 85% to 95% were seen once. Specimen: PBMCs. Receptors originate from a man in his late teens or twenties in good health and CMV-seropositive. CDR3s include the opening cysteine and the closing phenylalanine or tryptophan.

TRBV7-9	TRBJ1-1	CASSLAGATTEAFF
TRBV28	TRBJ2-1	CASSRAGGTGANEQFF
TRBV20-1	TRBJ1-2	CRMEGNYGYTF
TRBV5-4	TRBJ2-1	CASSSGLAGGNEQFF
TRBV6-1	TRBJ1-1	CASSEPGGRRTEAFF
TRBV19	TRBJ2-1	CASSIPGLNNEQFF
TRBV6-6	TRBJ1-1	CASSSAGGYTEAFF
TRBV28	TRBJ1-2	CASSSGAGGNYGYTF
TRBV30	TRBJ1-4	CAWSRRGKLFF
TRBV2	TRBJ2-1	CASKGTAAYNEQFF
TRBV6-1	TRBJ2-4	CASKGDLAKNIQYF
TRBV5-4	TRBJ2-1	CASSSTLGQGANEQFF
TRBV27	TRBJ2-1	CASSSRRNLWNEQFF
TRBV28	TRBJ2-5	CASRPRGQETQYF
TRBV5-6	TRBJ2-1	CASSLTGQEGSLYNEQFF
TRBV28	TRBJ2-7	CASSWGLYEQYF
TRBV2	TRBJ1-5	CASRAYGGTNQPQHF
TRBV19	TRBJ2-2	CASSIVTDITGELFF
TRBV13	TRBJ1-1	CASSRGSTEAFF
TRBV7-2	TRBJ1-2	CASSPDRIHGYTF
TRBV6-1	TRBJ2-5	CASSGTGVGETQYF
TRBV9	TRBJ2-7	CASSPGQGKSYEQYF
TRBV6-1	TRBJ2-2	CASSLGSFGELFF
TRBV5-1	TRBJ1-1	CASTLQGARGNTEAFF
TRBV6-1	TRBJ2-7	CASRDYYEQYF
TRBV5-4	TRBJ1-1	CASSPWAGTSNTEAFF
TRBV5-1	TRBJ2-1	CASSPGEPFNEQFF
TRBV5-1	TRBJ1-2	CASSFSGQNYGYTF
TRBV6-4	TRBJ2-1	CASSTGRASYNEQFF
TRBV30	TRBJ2-1	CAWSVRRTYNEQFF
TRBV5-1	TRBJ2-1	CASSTGGTSGSYNEQFF
TRBV15	TRBJ1-1	CATSTRGDTEAFF
TRBV7-2	TRBJ2-2	CASSLGLARSMLFF
TRBV5-4	TRBJ2-5	CASSAYPGLEETQYF
TRBV28	TRBJ2-7	CASSTLAGVHEQYF
TRBV19	TRBJ1-5	CASSIQGWQPQHF
TRBV10-3	TRBJ2-2	CAISELSGRNTGELFF
TRBV4-1	TRBJ2-1	CASSSSGSNEQFF
TRBV28	TRBJ2-7	CASTLLAGAGEQYF
TRBV6-6	TRBJ1-2	CASSSSPNYGYTF
TRBV30	TRBJ2-7	CAWSRLTPAYEQYF
TRBV28	TRBJ1-1	CASSPLALRDRALNTEAFF
TRBV27	TRBJ2-3	CATKTSGTIDTQYF
TRBV2	TRBJ2-1	CASSGQGHQGFYNEQFF